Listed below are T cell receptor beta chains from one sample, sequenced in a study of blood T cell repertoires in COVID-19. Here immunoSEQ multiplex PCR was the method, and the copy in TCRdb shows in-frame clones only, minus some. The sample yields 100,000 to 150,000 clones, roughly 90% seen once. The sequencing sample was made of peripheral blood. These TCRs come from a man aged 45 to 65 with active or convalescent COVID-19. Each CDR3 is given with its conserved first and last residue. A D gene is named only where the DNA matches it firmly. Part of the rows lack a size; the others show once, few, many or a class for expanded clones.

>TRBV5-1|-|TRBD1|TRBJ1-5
CASRPTGATNQPQHF
TGCGCCAGCAGACCGACAGGGGCGACAAATCAGCCCCAGCATTTT
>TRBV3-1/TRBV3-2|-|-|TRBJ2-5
CASSQDRTPWGAQYF
TGTGCCAGCAGCCAAGATAGAACTCCCTGGGGAGCCCAGTACTTC
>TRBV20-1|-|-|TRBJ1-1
CSAARWAEAFF
TGCAGTGCTGCCAGGTGGGCTGAAGCTTTCTTT
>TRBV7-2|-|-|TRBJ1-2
CASSVQDKNYGYTF
TGTGCCAGCAGCGTACAAGACAAAAACTATGGCTACACCTTC
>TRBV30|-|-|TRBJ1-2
CAWSAGGYGYTF
TGTGCCTGGAGCGCGGGAGGCTATGGCTACACCTTC
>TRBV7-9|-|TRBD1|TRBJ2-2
CASRPGGWAGELFF
TGTGCCAGCAGGCCAGGGGGCTGGGCCGGGGAGCTGTTTTTT
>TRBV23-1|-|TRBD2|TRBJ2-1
CASRHHVASGGGNEQFF
TGCGCCAGCCGACACCATGTCGCTAGCGGGGGGGGTAATGAGCAGTTCTTC
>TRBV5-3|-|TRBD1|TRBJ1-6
CARSRRDSRPYNSPLHF
TGTGCCAGAAGCCGTCGGGACAGCCGACCTTACAATTCACCCCTCCACTTT
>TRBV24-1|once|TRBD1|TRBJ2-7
CATSDDAGTGSYEQYF
TGTGCCACCAGTGACGACGCCGGGACAGGGTCCTACGAGCAGTACTTC
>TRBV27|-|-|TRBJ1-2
CASRPGPDRYSNYGYTF
TGTGCCAGCAGGCCCGGTCCGGACAGATATTCTAACTATGGCTACACCTTC
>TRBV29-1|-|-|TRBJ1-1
CSVGILRGDSEAFF
TGCAGCGTTGGGATCTTGAGAGGGGACTCTGAAGCTTTCTTT
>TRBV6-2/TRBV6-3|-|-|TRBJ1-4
CASSFRANRDGSNEKLFF
TGTGCCAGCAGTTTCCGCGCAAACAGGGACGGATCTAATGAAAAACTGTTTTTT
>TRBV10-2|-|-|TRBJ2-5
CASSVRLETQYF
TGCGCCAGCAGTGTTCGGTTGGAGACCCAGTACTTC
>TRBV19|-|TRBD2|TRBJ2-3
CASSILSGSTDTQYF
TGTGCCAGTAGTATCCTTAGCGGGAGCACAGATACGCAGTATTTT
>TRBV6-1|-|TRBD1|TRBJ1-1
CASSERGTGGARAFF
TGTGCCAGCAGTGAGCGAGGGACAGGGGGCGCGAGAGCTTTCTTT
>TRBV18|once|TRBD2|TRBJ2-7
CASSAGTSVPYEQYF
TGTGCCAGCTCGGCAGGGACTAGCGTACCCTACGAGCAGTACTTC
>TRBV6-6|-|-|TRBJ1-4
CASSSDDINEKLFF
TGTGCCAGCAGTTCCGATGACATTAATGAAAAACTGTTTTTT